The 19 T cell receptor beta chains below come from one sample, sequenced in a study of control samples from healthy donors and cancer patients (dated by TCRdb to 2018 to 2021). The method behind the library was the immunoSEQ multiplex PCR assay. TCRdb limited this immuneACCESS table to in-frame rearrangements with V and J called. A share of clones is missing; checked studies link under half to unresolved V genes, and the rest is unexplained. The table kept for this sample lists approximately 190,000 clones. Clones ranked in the top ten supply approximately 2.2% of the sample. Material: blood. The receptors were gathered from a woman aged 25 to 45 in good health.

The chain joins TRBV7-2 to TRBJ1-1; no definite D call. Trimming left V 3 bases short and J 7 bases short, with 9 bases between. Germline lookup yields CDR1 SGHTA and CDR2 FQGNSA. CDR3 size: 12 residues. Here the CDR3 reads CASSFGRGEAFF. CDR3 in DNA: TGTGCCAGCAGCTTTGGGCGGGGTGAAGCTTTCTTT.

CDR3 amino acids: CASSQDGGRGRQPQHF. The CDR3 DNA sequence: TGCGCCAGCAGCCAAGATGGGGGCAGGGGGCGTCAGCCCCAGCATTTT. The V and J genes are TRBV4-3 and TRBJ1-5, with 8 bases fitting TRBD1. Trimming took 0 bases from V and 6 from J; bases not matched to a gene: 7. CDR3 size: 16 residues. Germline CDR1 and CDR2: LGHNA and YSLEER.

Here the CDR3 DNA reads TGTGCCAGCAGTGGGACCAACCTTAACTATGGCTACACCTTC. It codes for CASSGTNLNYGYTF. The chain carries TRBV28 and TRBJ1-2; D is perhaps TRBD1 (5 bases). This CDR3 is 14 amino acids long. Germline V CDR1 and CDR2: MDHEN, SYDVKM. V lost 5 bases and J lost 1, with 11 bases in between.

The chain joins TRBV3-1 (or the pseudogene TRBV3-2) to TRBJ2-3; D is unclear. Trimming removed 1 base from V and 5 bases from J, with 7 bases in between. Germline-derived CDR1 and CDR2 are LGHDT and YNNKEL (reference sequence). The CDR3 has 13 amino acids. This CDR3 is CASSQVGGDTQYF. The CDR3 DNA reads TGTGCCAGCAGCCAAGTGGGCGGAGATACGCAGTATTTT.

Details on this clone: One junction end disagrees with the germline gene, perhaps due to a read error. This chain joins TRBV7-7 and TRBJ2-2; unclear D gene. Germline CDR1 and CDR2: SSHAT and FNYEAQ (reference sequence). The CDR3 is made up of 16 amino acids. CDR3 DNA: TGTGCTAGCAGCTTAGGATCCGGAGCTAACACCGGGGAGCTGTTTTTT. It is translated as CASSLGSGANTGELFF.

V usage is TRBV6-6 and J usage is TRBJ2-1; perhaps TRBD1 as D (6 bases). V lost 6 bases to trimming and J lost 6 bases, with 12 bases between them. The germline V gene encodes CDR1 MNHNY and CDR2 SVGAGI (reference sequence). This CDR3 has 13 residues. DNA of the CDR3: TGTGCCAGCAGCCTTAGACAGGCCAATGAGCAGTTCTTC. The encoded protein is CASSLRQANEQFF.

This sequence joins TRBV9 and TRBJ1-1; 7 nucleotides align to TRBD1. Germline V gene lookup returns CDR1 SGDLS and CDR2 YYNGEE. The CDR3 runs 14 residues. The V gene end was trimmed by 8 bases and the J gene end by 7 bases; junction bases not matched to a gene: 14. CDR3 nucleotide sequence: TGTGCCAGTCTTCTCTGGGACAGACGTCTTGAAGCTTTCTTT. As protein: CASLLWDRRLEAFF.

The chain employs TRBV5-6 and TRBJ1-2, with 7 bases identical to TRBD1. The junction had 7 bases not matched to a gene; V was cut back by 0 bases and J by 5 bases. The CDR3 runs 15 residues. Germline V gives CDR1 SGHDT, CDR2 YYEEEE. CDR3 loop: CASSLGGQTPYGYTF. As DNA, the CDR3 is TGTGCCAGCAGCTTGGGGGGACAGACCCCGTATGGCTACACCTTC.

This chain connects TRBV4-2 to TRBJ1-5, with a tentative D call TRBD1 (5 bases). This CDR3 is 15 amino acids long. Trimming took off 1 base at V and 0 bases at J, with 7 bases between the two ends. Germline V gene data show CDR1 as LGHNA and CDR2 as YNFKEQ. In nucleotides, the CDR3 is TGTGCCAGCAGCCAAGCAGGGAATAGCAATCAGCCCCAGCATTTT. Amino acids: CASSQAGNSNQPQHF.

This chain links TRBV4-1 with TRBJ1-4; D gene unclear. The CDR3 has 10 residues. Germline CDR1 is MGHRA and CDR2 is YSYEKL. The CDR3 coding sequence is TGCGCGAGCGGCCATGAAAAACTGTTTTTT. Translated, it gives CASGHEKLFF.

The DNA for the CDR3 is TGTGCCAGCAGCTCCCGACAGGGTAGCCTTTCCTATGGCTACACCTTC. As protein: CASSSRQGSLSYGYTF. The J gene is TRBJ1-2, the V gene TRBV11-2, with 7 bases identical to TRBD1. Germline V CDR1 and CDR2: SGHAT, FQNNGV. This CDR3 has 16 amino acids. V shed 4 bases, J shed 4 bases, and the junction held 12 bases outside the gene matches.

The J gene is TRBJ2-7, the V gene TRBV5-1; D is perhaps TRBD1 (7 bases). V was trimmed by 0 bases and J by 1 base, leaving 11 bases between them. Germline CDR1 and CDR2: SGHRS and YFSETQ. The CDR3 extends over 15 amino acids. CDR3 sequence: CASSLVSGGSYEQYF. In DNA form, the CDR3 reads TGCGCCAGCAGCTTGGTATCAGGGGGGTCCTACGAGCAGTACTTC.

J is TRBJ2-1 and V is TRBV9, with TRBD2 as a possible D gene (6 bases). V shed 10 bases and J shed 15 bases, with 26 bases lying between them. CDR3 length equals 13 residues. Germline V gene sequence: CDR1 SGDLS, CDR2 YYNGEE. The CDR3 nucleotides read TGTGCCGCCAGACTAGACGGTTGGGCCCTATCGTTCTTC. It translates to CAARLDGWALSFF. Full variable domain (outside the CDR3, taken from reference TRBV9 and TRBJ2-1): DSGVTQTPKHLITATGQRVTLRCSPRSGDLSVYWYQQSLDQGLQFLIQYYNGEERAKGNILERFSAQQFPDLHSELNLSSLELGDSALYFCAARLDGWALSFFGPGTRLTVL.

The chain has TRBV25-1 and TRBJ1-2; D remains ambiguous. From germline, CDR1 is MGHDK and CDR2 SYGVNS. Trimming removed 4 bases at V and 3 bases at J, with 6 bases between. The CDR3 loop spans 12 amino acids. CDR3 sequence reads: CASSGIDYGYTF. CDR3 coding DNA: TGTGCCAGCAGTGGCATTGACTATGGCTACACCTTC.

The rearrangement uses TRBV21-1 and TRBJ1-5. TRBV21-1 represents a pseudogene. The CDR3 has 15 amino acids. In nucleotides, the CDR3 is TGTGCCAGCAGCAAAGCTTCGGCTTACAATCAGCCCCAGCATTTT. Amino acids: CASSKASAYNQPQHF.

The gene calls are TRBV9 and TRBJ2-3, with D unclear. The CDR3 has 13 residues. In germline, CDR1 is SGDLS, CDR2 YYNGEE. The V gene lost 0 bases and the J gene lost 2 bases, with 4 bases spanning the gap. DNA for the CDR3: TGTGCCAGCAGCGTAGGTCTCACAGATACGCAGTATTTT. As protein: CASSVGLTDTQYF.

The chain recombines TRBV6-6 with TRBJ1-5; D perhaps matches TRBD1 (5 bases). In germline, CDR1 is MNHNY, CDR2 SVGAGI (reference sequence). The CDR3 has 13 residues. V gave up 5 bases and J gave up 8 bases, with 13 bases separating them. The CDR3 loop is CASSPGQLKPQHF. CDR3 in DNA: TGTGCCAGCAGTCCGGGGCAGTTGAAGCCCCAGCATTTT.

The V gene is TRBV7-8, the J gene TRBJ1-1, with no clear D. Trimming left V 5 bases short and J 1 base short, with 17 bases between. Germline CDR1 and CDR2: SGHVS and FQNEAQ. CDR3 length: 16 residues. The CDR3 sequence: CASSLGDTIGNTEAFF. CDR3 in DNA: TGTGCCAGCAGCCTGGGTGATACCATCGGGAACACTGAAGCTTTCTTT.

The chain couples TRBV28 to TRBJ1-3; D remains ambiguous. V lost 1 base and J lost 4, with 11 bases in between. CDR3 size: 15 residues. Germline assignment: CDR1 MDHEN and CDR2 SYDVKM. The CDR3 nucleotides are TGTGCCAGCAGTTTATCGGGAGGCCCCGGAAACACCATATATTTT. It yields the protein CASSLSGGPGNTIYF.